Sequencing of this T cell receptor (beta chain) was carried out in a study of T cell responses to AZD1222 COVID-19 vaccine (dated by TCRdb to 2020 to 2023). Background on the whole study: AZD1222 recipients given second doses at about 4 weeks or at about 12 weeks were pooled, since spike-specific TCR depth and breadth were not found to differ between the two schedules. A total of approximately 240 trial participants underwent TCR sequencing, of whom about 200 had received two doses of AZD1222 and around 25 had received two doses of the MenACWY control vaccine. Trial participants were enrolled by age into 18-55, 56-69 and 70-plus year subgroups, with roughly 160, 29 and 62 TCR-sequenced participants respectively. Study-wide findings and limitations: Because no day 14 peak-response samples were available, the repertoires could be characterized only after the peak T cell response. After two AZD1222 doses, spike-specific TCR breadth and depth were significantly higher than at day 0 and than in MenACWY recipients. In the small 56-69-year group, the increase in depth fell short of significance, most likely because of low power. Vaccine-associated CD4 TCRs spanned the whole spike protein, with dominant responses in regions 160-218 and 743-854. Conclusions about previously exposed vaccinees are limited, since just five or six AZD1222 recipients were seropositive for SARS-CoV-2 at baseline. Participants were mostly white British, with more females than males. The authors suggested clonal diversity may have been underestimated. Reportedly, almost half of the unique spike-specific TCRs recognized epitopes lying outside the regions that are mutated in the B.1.351 and B.1.1.7 variants.

The CDR3 regions of human TCRbeta chains were analyzed by immunosequencing. The published analysis was carried out like this. TCRs in the repertoires were matched against a reference library of SARS-CoV-2-specific TCRs that had been generated with the MIRA antigen-specificity platform. Breadth was defined as the fraction of unique TCRs that were SARS-CoV-2-associated, and depth was defined as the fraction of total T cells that were SARS-CoV-2-associated. Using the MIRA data, every spike-specific TCR was mapped to the spike region that the TCR reacted to and assigned to either a CD4 or a CD8 class. Log10-transformed breadth and depth values were compared by one-way ANOVA with Sidak's multiple comparisons tests. Imported from immuneACCESS, the table was reduced by TCRdb to in-frame sequences with V and J called. These copies leave out some clones; in studies compared against another copy, an unresolved V gene accounts for under half, and the cause of the remainder is not known. V and J calls and clone size are those listed in that table; D and trimming were worked out from the DNA. The sample table shows just over 95,000 clones, and about 89% are seen once. The ten largest make up about 3.9% of the sample.

Counted from cysteine to phenylalanine, this CDR3 has 14 amino acids. Only the CDR3 part of the read is kept: 42 bases, read in frame from the first base. Regarding this clone: The specificity of this receptor is unknown. No clone much larger than this one lies a single base away; base qualities are absent.

What the time point label conveys for this sample: baseline before first vaccination. Vaccinee samples came from UK trials COV001 and COV002, including a single-blind randomized controlled phase 2/3 trial of AZD1222 (ChAdOx1 nCoV-19) in healthy adults. For TCRbeta chain sequencing, PBMC samples were collected from trial participants at day 0 and at day 28 after the second dose. The V and J segments used are TRBV21-1 and TRBJ1-5; TRBD1, the table's D call, lacks a check against the DNA. TRBV21-1 corresponds to a pseudogene. The starting material was peripheral blood, obtained on day 0 of AZD1222 vaccination. The TCR comes from an adult in good health. CDR3 protein: CASPHWDNDQPQHF. The DNA is as follows: TGTGCCAGTCCCCACTGGGACAACGATCAGCCCCAGCATTTT.